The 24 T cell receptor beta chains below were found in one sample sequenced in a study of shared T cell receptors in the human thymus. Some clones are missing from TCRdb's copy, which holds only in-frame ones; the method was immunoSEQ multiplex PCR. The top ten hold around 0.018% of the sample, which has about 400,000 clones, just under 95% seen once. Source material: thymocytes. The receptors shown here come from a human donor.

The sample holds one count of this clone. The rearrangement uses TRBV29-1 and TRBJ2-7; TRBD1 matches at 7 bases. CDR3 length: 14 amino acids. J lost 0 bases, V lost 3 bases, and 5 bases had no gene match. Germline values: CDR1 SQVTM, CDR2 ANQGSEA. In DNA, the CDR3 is TGCAGCGTTGAGACAGGGTCGGGCTCCTACGAGCAGTACTTC. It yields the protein CSVETGSGSYEQYF.

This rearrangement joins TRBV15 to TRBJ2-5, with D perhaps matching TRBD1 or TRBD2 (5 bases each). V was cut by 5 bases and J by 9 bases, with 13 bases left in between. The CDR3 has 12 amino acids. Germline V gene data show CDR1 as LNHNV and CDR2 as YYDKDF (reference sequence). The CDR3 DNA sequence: TGTGCCACCAGCCGGACTGTAGGGGCCCAGTACTTC. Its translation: CATSRTVGAQYF.

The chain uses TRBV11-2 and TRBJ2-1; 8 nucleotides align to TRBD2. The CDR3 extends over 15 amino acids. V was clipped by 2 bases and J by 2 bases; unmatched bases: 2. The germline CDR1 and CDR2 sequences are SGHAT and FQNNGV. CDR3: CASSLIGRAYNEQFF. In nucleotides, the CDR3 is TGTGCCAGCAGCTTAATCGGGAGGGCCTACAATGAGCAGTTCTTC.

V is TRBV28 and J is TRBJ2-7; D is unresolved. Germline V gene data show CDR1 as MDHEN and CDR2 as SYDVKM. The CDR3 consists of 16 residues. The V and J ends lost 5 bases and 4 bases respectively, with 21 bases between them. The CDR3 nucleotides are TGTGCCAGCAGTCTACGGGCCACCCCCTTCATGTACGAGCAGTACTTC. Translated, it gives CASSLRATPFMYEQYF.

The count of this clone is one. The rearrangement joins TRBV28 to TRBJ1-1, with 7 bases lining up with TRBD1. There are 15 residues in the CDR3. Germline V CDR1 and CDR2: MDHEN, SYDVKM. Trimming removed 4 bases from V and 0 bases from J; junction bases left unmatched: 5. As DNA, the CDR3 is TGTGCCAGCAGTTCGACAGGGTGGGTGAACACTGAAGCTTTCTTT. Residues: CASSSTGWVNTEAFF.

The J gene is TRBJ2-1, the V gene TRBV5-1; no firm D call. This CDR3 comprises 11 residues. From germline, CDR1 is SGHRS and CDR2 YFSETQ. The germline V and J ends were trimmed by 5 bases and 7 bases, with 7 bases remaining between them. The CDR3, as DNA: TGCGCCAGCAGAACCCGGAATGAGCAGTTCTTC. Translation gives CASRTRNEQFF.

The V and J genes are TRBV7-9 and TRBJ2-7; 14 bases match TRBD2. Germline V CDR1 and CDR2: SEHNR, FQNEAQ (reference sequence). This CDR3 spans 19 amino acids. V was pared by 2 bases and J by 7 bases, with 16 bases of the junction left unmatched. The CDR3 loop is CASSLQGTSGSSRLREQYF. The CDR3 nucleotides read TGTGCCAGCAGCTTACAAGGGACTAGCGGGAGTTCCCGGCTGCGGGAGCAGTACTTC.

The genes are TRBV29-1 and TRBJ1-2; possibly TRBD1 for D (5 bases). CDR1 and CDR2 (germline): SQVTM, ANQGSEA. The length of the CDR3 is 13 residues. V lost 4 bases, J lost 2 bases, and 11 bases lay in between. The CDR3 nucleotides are TGCAGCGTTGTCCCCGGACAAAACTATGGCTACACCTTC. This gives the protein CSVVPGQNYGYTF.

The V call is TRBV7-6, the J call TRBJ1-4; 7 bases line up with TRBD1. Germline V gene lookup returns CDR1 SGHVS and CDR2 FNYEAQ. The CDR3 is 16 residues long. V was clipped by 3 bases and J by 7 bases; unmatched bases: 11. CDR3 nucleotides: TGTGCCAGCAGCTTCAGACAGGGAAGGGACCTTGAAAAACTGTTTTTT. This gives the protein CASSFRQGRDLEKLFF.

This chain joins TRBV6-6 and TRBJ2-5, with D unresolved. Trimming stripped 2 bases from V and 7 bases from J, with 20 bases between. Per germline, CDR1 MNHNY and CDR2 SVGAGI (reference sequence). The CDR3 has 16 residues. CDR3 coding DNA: TGTGCCAGCAGTTACCCGCTGGGCCGCCGGGCACGGACCCAGTACTTC. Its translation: CASSYPLGRRARTQYF.

The CDR3: CASSPGTSGSIRLQFF. In DNA, the CDR3 is TGTGCCAGCAGCCCCGGGACTAGCGGGAGTATTCGATTGCAGTTCTTC. This chain uses TRBV4-2 with TRBJ2-1; 14 bases align to TRBD2. Trimming cost V 4 bases and J 12 bases; bases outside gene matches: 11. Germline-derived CDR1 and CDR2 are LGHNA and YNFKEQ. The CDR3 extends over 16 amino acids.

The CDR3 here is CASSLGPFPHYEQYF. In DNA, the CDR3 is TGTGCCAGCAGTTTGGGACCCTTTCCCCACTACGAGCAGTACTTC. The V call is TRBV27, the J call TRBJ2-7; tentatively, D is TRBD1 or TRBD2 (5 bases each). This CDR3 has 15 amino acids. The germline V gene has CDR1 MNHEY and CDR2 SMNVEV (reference sequence). V lost 3 bases to trimming and J lost 3 bases, with 15 bases between them.

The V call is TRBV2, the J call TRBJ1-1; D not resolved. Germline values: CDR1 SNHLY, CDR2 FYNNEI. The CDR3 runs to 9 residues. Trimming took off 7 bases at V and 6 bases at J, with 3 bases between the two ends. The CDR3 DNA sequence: TGTGCCAGCAAGGCTGAAGCTTTCTTT. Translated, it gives CASKAEAFF.

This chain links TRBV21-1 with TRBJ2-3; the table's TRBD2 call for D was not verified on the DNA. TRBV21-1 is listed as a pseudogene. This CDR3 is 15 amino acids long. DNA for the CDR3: TGTGCCAGCAGCAAAGAGCCCCATTGTACAGATACGCAGTATTTT. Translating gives CASSKEPHCTDTQYF.

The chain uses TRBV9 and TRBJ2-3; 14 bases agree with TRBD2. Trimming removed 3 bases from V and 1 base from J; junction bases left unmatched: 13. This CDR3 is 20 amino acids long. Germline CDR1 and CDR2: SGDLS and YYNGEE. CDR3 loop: CASSDPGLAGVMGRTDTQYF. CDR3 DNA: TGTGCCAGCAGCGACCCGGGACTAGCGGGAGTAATGGGACGCACAGATACGCAGTATTTT.

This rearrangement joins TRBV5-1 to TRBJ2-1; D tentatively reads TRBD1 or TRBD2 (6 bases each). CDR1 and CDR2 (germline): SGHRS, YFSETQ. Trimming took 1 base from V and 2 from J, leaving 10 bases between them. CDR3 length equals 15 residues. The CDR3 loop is CASSLRGDTYNEQFF. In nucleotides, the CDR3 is TGCGCCAGCAGCTTGAGGGGGGATACCTACAATGAGCAGTTCTTC.

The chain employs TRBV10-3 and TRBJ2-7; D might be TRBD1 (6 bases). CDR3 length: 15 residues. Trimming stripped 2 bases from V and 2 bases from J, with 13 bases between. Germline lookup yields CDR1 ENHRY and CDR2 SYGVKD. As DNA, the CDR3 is TGTGCCATCAGTGAGATCCCGGACAGTCCCTACGAGCAGTACTTC. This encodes CAISEIPDSPYEQYF.

The CDR3 spells CASRTALSHSYNEQFF. CDR3 sequence (DNA): TGCGCCAGCAGAACAGCTCTATCCCATTCCTACAATGAGCAGTTCTTC. This chain joins TRBV4-1 and TRBJ2-1; D remains unclear. The CDR3 length is 16 residues. The V gene's germline CDR1 is MGHRA and CDR2 YSYEKL. Trimming cost V 6 bases and J 1 base, with 16 bases left between them.

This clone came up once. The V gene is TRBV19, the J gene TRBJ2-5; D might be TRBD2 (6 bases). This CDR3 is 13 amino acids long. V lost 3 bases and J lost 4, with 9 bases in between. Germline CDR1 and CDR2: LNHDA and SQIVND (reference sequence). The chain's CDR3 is CASSIRGGETQYF. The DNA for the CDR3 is TGTGCCAGTAGTATTCGGGGAGGAGAGACCCAGTACTTC.

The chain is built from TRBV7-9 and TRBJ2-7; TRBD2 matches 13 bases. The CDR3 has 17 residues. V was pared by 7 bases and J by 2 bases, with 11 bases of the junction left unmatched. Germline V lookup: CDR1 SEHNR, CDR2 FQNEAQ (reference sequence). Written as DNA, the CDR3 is TGTGCCAGCACCATCGAAGGGACTAGCGGGAATCCCTACGAGCAGTACTTC. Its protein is CASTIEGTSGNPYEQYF.

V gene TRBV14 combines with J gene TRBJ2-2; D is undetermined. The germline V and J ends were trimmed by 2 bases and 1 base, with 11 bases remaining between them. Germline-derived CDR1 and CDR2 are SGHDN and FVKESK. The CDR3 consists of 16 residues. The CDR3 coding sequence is TGTGCCAGCAGCCAAAGACGGCAGCTGAACACCGGGGAGCTGTTTTTT. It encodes CASSQRRQLNTGELFF. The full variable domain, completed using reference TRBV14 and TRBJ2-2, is EAGVTQFPSHSVIEKGQTVTLRCDPISGHDNLYWYRRVMGKEIKFLLHFVKESKQDESGMPNNRFLAERTGGTYSTLKVQPAELEDSGVYFCASSQRRQLNTGELFFGEGSRLTVL.

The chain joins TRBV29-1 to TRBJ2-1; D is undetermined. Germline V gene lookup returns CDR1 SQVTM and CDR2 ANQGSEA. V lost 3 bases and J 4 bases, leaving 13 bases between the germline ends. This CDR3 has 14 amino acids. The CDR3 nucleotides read TGCAGCGTTGAGAGCCCGACGGCGTACAATGAGCAGTTCTTC. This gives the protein CSVESPTAYNEQFF.

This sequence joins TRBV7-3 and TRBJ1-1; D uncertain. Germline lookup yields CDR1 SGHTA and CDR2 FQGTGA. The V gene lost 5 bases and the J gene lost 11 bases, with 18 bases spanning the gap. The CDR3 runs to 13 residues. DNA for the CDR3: TGTGCCAGCAGCCCGGCCCCGGTTGATTTGGCTTTCTTT. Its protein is CASSPAPVDLAFF.

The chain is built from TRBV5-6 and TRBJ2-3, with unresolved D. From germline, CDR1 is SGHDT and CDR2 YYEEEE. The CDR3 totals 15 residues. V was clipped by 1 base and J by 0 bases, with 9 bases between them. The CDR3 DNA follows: TGTGCCAGCAGCTTGAGAGCAACCAGCACAGATACGCAGTATTTT. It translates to CASSLRATSTDTQYF.